Each of the 22 T cell receptor beta chains below was sequenced from the same sample in a study of T cell clonotyping in hematopoietic cell transplantation. Repertoires were generated with immunoSEQ multiplex PCR, while TCRdb's copy carries only in-frame clones and drops some. The sample holds tens of thousands of clones, about 95% seen once. The sequenced sample consisted of peripheral blood mononuclear cells. The receptors derive from a man younger than 45 in good health. Some clones in this sample may be carry-over from other donors' samples.

This clone was observed a single time. The genes are TRBV5-6 and TRBJ1-3; D is possibly TRBD1 (5 bases). This CDR3 has 16 amino acids. Germline CDR1 is SGHDT and CDR2 is YYEEEE. With 2 bases removed from V and 0 bases from J, the gap between germline ends came to 12 bases. CDR3 DNA sequence: TGTGCCAGCAGCTTCAGGGATTTCGGCTCTGGAAACACCATATATTTT. Protein sequence: CASSFRDFGSGNTIYF. The whole variable domain, remainder taken from reference TRBV5-6 and TRBJ1-3, is DAGVTQSPTHLIKTRGQQVTLRCSPKSGHDTVSWYQQALGQGPQFIFQYYEEEERQRGNFPDRFSGHQFPNYSSELNVNALLLGDSALYLCASSFRDFGSGNTIYFGEGSWLTVV.

The rearrangement links TRBV7-9 to TRBJ2-7; TRBD1 matches 7 bases. The CDR3 has 13 amino acids. The germline V gene has CDR1 SEHNR and CDR2 FQNEAQ (reference sequence). J gave up 4 bases and V 5 bases, and 5 bases lay outside the gene matches. The CDR3 loop reads CASSLTGEYEQYF. CDR3 bases: TGTGCCAGCAGCCTCACAGGGGAATACGAGCAGTACTTC.

The CDR3 sequence: CASSNRESYNEQFF. DNA of the CDR3: TGTGCCAGTAGTAACCGGGAATCCTACAATGAGCAGTTCTTC. The V call is TRBV19, the J call TRBJ2-1, with D possibly TRBD2 on 5 matching bases. This CDR3 comprises 14 residues. The V gene lost 4 bases and the J gene lost 1 base, with 8 bases spanning the gap. The germline CDR1 and CDR2 sequences are LNHDA and SQIVND (reference sequence).

The chain couples TRBV19 to TRBJ2-6, with D unclear. This CDR3 has 15 amino acids. V lost 6 bases and J 2 bases, leaving 11 bases between the germline ends. Per the germline V gene, CDR1 is LNHDA and CDR2 is SQIVND (reference sequence). CDR3 sequence (DNA): TGTGCCAGTAGGGGCACTAAGACTGGGGCCAACGTCCTGACTTTC. It translates to CASRGTKTGANVLTF.

V usage is TRBV4-1 and J usage is TRBJ2-7, with D possibly TRBD1 on 5 matching bases. CDR3 length equals 13 residues. V was pared by 1 base and J by 6 bases, with 10 bases between. Germline V gene sequence: CDR1 MGHRA, CDR2 YSYEKL. CDR3 bases: TGCGCCAGCAGCCAAGGACCAGGGCGCGAGCAGTACTTC. Residues: CASSQGPGREQYF.

This chain uses TRBV12-5 with TRBJ2-7; D remains unclear. V gave up 5 bases and J gave up 9 bases, with 14 bases separating them. The CDR3 extends over 12 amino acids. CDR1 is LGHNT, CDR2 FRNRAP, per germline. CDR3 sequence reads: CASGNPRSGQYF. The CDR3 DNA is TGTGCTAGTGGTAACCCCAGGTCTGGGCAGTACTTC.

The gene calls are TRBV5-1 and TRBJ2-7; 8 bases map to TRBD1. Germline CDR1 is SGHRS and CDR2 is YFSETQ. V trimming: 1 base; J trimming: 0 bases; junction bases outside the gene matches: 6. This CDR3 region has 16 residues. CDR3 loop: CASSLWSTGASYEQYF. DNA for the CDR3: TGCGCCAGCAGCTTGTGGTCGACAGGGGCCTCCTACGAGCAGTACTTC.

The chain joins TRBV6-6 to TRBJ2-7, with 7 positions matching TRBD2. Germline loops: CDR1 MNHNY, CDR2 SVGAGI (reference sequence). V shed 4 bases and J 1 base; nucleotides not matched to a gene: 10. The CDR3 sequence is 16 residues long. CDR3 DNA sequence: TGTGCCAGCAGTTCCGACCAAGTAGCGGGTTCCTACGAGCAGTACTTC. This translates into CASSSDQVAGSYEQYF.

In DNA, the CDR3 is TGCAGCGTTGAAGGACTAGCGGGACTCGATGAGCAGTTCTTC. It codes for CSVEGLAGLDEQFF. The chain links TRBV29-1 to TRBJ2-1; 11 bases are a match to TRBD2. Germline CDR1 SQVTM, CDR2 ANQGSEA. The V segment lost 1 base and the J segment 8 bases; nucleotides outside the gene matches: 4. The CDR3 is 14 amino acids.

The genes are TRBV9 and TRBJ1-2; no clear D gene. This CDR3 comprises 10 residues. V gave up 2 bases and J gave up 8 bases, with 4 bases separating them. Per germline, CDR1 SGDLS and CDR2 YYNGEE. The CDR3 region has the DNA TGTGCCAGCAGCGTGCAGGGCTACACCTTC. This encodes CASSVQGYTF.

The V call is TRBV5-1, the J call TRBJ2-4; 10 bases match TRBD1. This CDR3 has 17 amino acids. Looked up from germline, CDR1 is SGHRS and CDR2 is YFSETQ. Trimming at V came to 5 bases and at J to 0 bases, leaving 8 bases not matched to a gene. DNA for the CDR3: TGCGCCAGCAGAAAAGCCGGGACAGGGGTAGCCAAAAACATTCAGTACTTC. This sequence encodes CASRKAGTGVAKNIQYF.

The chain is built from TRBV5-4 and TRBJ1-1, with 9 bases that match TRBD1. V shed 3 bases, J shed 3 bases, and the junction held 6 bases outside the gene matches. The CDR3 has 15 residues. CDR1 SGHNT and CDR2 YYREEE come from the germline V gene (reference sequence). CDR3 sequence reads: CASSSPTGGYTEAFF. CDR3 sequence (DNA): TGTGCCAGCAGCTCCCCGACAGGGGGGTACACTGAAGCTTTCTTT.

This rearrangement joins TRBV7-2 to TRBJ2-3; unclear D gene. Trimming pared 5 bases from V and 1 base from J, leaving 13 bases between. CDR1 and CDR2 from the germline V gene are SGHTA and FQGNSA. The CDR3 length is 15 residues. This CDR3 reads CASSRPPPGTDTQYF. CDR3 nucleotides: TGTGCCAGCAGCCGCCCCCCACCGGGCACAGATACGCAGTATTTT.

The gene calls are TRBV9 and TRBJ2-7; D is ambiguous. V was clipped by 4 bases and J by 1 base, with 15 bases between them. In germline, CDR1 is SGDLS, CDR2 YYNGEE. The CDR3 extends over 15 amino acids. The CDR3 loop reads CASSPGEAPSYEQYF. DNA of the CDR3: TGTGCCAGCAGCCCTGGGGAAGCCCCGTCCTACGAGCAGTACTTC.

For this clone: The sample holds other DNA sequences that translate to the same CDR3. The chain uses TRBV9 and TRBJ2-5; D unresolved. The CDR3 has 13 amino acids. Germline CDR1 reads SGDLS; CDR2 reads YYNGEE. The V and J ends lost 0 bases and 2 bases respectively, with 5 bases between them. CDR3 amino acids: CASSVGGQETQYF. CDR3 sequence (DNA): TGTGCCAGCAGCGTAGGCGGTCAAGAGACCCAGTACTTC.

The chain recombines TRBV6-5 with TRBJ2-2; 8 nucleotides agree with TRBD1. The CDR3 sequence is 15 residues long. CDR1 MNHEY and CDR2 SVGAGI come from the germline V gene. V gave up 5 bases and J gave up 4 bases; unmatched junction bases: 6. CDR3 amino acids: CASSRGQGGTGELFF. The DNA for the CDR3 is TGTGCCAGCAGTCGCGGACAGGGAGGCACCGGGGAGCTGTTTTTT.

The chain couples TRBV6-1 to TRBJ2-7; D is ambiguous. Germline V gene lookup returns CDR1 MNHNS and CDR2 SASEGT. This CDR3 spans 12 amino acids. V lost 1 base and J lost 6, with 7 bases in between. The CDR3 loop reads CASSEGPIEQYF. Here the CDR3 DNA reads TGTGCCAGCAGTGAAGGCCCCATCGAGCAGTACTTC.

The chain couples TRBV7-9 to TRBJ1-4; no reliable D call. Per the germline V gene, CDR1 is SEHNR and CDR2 is FQNEAQ (reference sequence). V lost 2 bases, J lost 5 bases, and 15 bases lay in between. This CDR3 contains 16 residues. The CDR3: CASSLRSGVVNEKLFF. In DNA, the CDR3 is TGTGCCAGCAGCTTACGGTCCGGGGTCGTAAATGAAAAACTGTTTTTT. Full variable domain (rest looked up from reference TRBV7-9 and TRBJ1-4): DTGVSQNPRHKITKRGQNVTFRCDPISEHNRLYWYRQTLGQGPEFLTYFQNEAQLEKSRLLSDRFSAERPKGSFSTLEIQRTEQGDSAMYLCASSLRSGVVNEKLFFGSGTQLSVL.

The chain combines TRBV18 with TRBJ2-1, with 12 bases that match TRBD2. The V gene's germline CDR1 is KGHSH and CDR2 LQKENI. The CDR3 has 15 residues. Trimming cost V 6 bases and J 6 bases; bases outside gene matches: 6. The CDR3 region has the DNA TGTGCCAGCTCCCAGACTAGCGGGAGTACCAATGAGCAGTTCTTC. It translates to CASSQTSGSTNEQFF.

CDR3 amino acids: CASSIFLSYEQYF. CDR3 nucleotide sequence: TGTGCCAGTAGTATTTTCCTCTCCTACGAGCAGTACTTC. This chain joins TRBV19 and TRBJ2-7; no firm D call. The CDR3 runs to 13 residues. From germline, CDR1 is LNHDA and CDR2 SQIVND (reference sequence). Trimming shortened V by 3 bases and J by 0 bases, and 6 bases separated the two germline ends.

The chain carries TRBV5-1 and TRBJ1-1; D uncertain. The CDR3 covers 15 residues. V was cut by 0 bases and J by 0 bases, with 9 bases left in between. Germline V gives CDR1 SGHRS, CDR2 YFSETQ. The CDR3 is CASSLGSRMNTEAFF. CDR3 sequence (DNA): TGCGCCAGCAGCTTGGGGTCGCGGATGAACACTGAAGCTTTCTTT.

CDR3 sequence (DNA): TGTGCCAGCAGCGTAGGGAATTCACCCCTCCACTTT. This gives the protein CASSVGNSPLHF. V and J are TRBV9 and TRBJ1-6; no clear D. The CDR3 is 12 amino acids. The germline V and J ends were trimmed by 0 bases and 7 bases, with 2 bases remaining between them. CDR1 is SGDLS, CDR2 YYNGEE, per germline.